This TCR beta chain is drawn from a study of CD8+ T cells in alopecia areata. Study-level information: It was oral tofacitinib, at 5 to 10 mg twice daily, that treated patients received.

From alopecia areata patients, lesional scalp punch biopsies and peripheral blood were collected. Findings of the study overall: Lesional scalp, especially alopecia totalis/universalis, showed higher clonality than normal scalp. Besides other cells, scalp samples also yield sequences of resident alphabeta T cells from normal skin.

From germline, CDR1 is SGHAT and CDR2 FQNNGV. Trimming took 3 bases from V and 6 from J, leaving 17 bases between them. This CDR3 region has 15 residues. Note on this clone: Its specificity is unknown.

cDNA prepared by RNA extraction and subsequent reverse transcription served as the template for sequencing. Only in-frame clones appear in the TCRdb table, and some are missing; sequencing was by immunoSEQ multiplex PCR. This sample has about 15,000 clones, with less than 70% found just once. This sequence joins TRBV11-2 and TRBJ2-5; unclear D gene. The sample was skin. This clonotype originated in a human donor with alopecia areata. The CDR3 DNA follows: TGTGCCAGCAGCTTCGCAGACGGAACACCACAGACCCAGTACTTC. Protein sequence: CASSFADGTPQTQYF.